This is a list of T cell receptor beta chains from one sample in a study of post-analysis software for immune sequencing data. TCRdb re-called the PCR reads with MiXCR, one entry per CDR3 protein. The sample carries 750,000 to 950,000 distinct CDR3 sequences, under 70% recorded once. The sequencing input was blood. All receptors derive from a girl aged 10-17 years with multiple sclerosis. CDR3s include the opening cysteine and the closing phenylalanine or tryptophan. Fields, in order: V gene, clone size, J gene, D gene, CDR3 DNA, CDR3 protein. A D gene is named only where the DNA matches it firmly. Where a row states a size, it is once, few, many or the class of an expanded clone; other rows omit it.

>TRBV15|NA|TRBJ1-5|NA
TGTGCCACCAGCAGAGGCGGGACTCTGGGCGATCAGCCCCAGCATTTT
CATSRGGTLGDQPQHF
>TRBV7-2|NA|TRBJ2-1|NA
TGTGCCAGCAGCCCGCAACTAGTCTACAATGAGCAGTTCTTC
CASSPQLVYNEQFF
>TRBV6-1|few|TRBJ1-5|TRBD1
TGTGCCAGCAGGGACAGGGCCGAGAATCAGCCCCAGCATTTT
CASRDRAENQPQHF
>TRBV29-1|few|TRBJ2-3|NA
TGCAGCGTTGGCAGAGGGCGGGGAGATACGCAGTATTTT
CSVGRGRGDTQYF
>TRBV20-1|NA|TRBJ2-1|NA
TGCAGTGCTACCCTCAAGGGGGGACATGAGCAGTTCTTC
CSATLKGGHEQFF
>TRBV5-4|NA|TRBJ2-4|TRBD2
TGTGCCAGCAGCTTGGGGGGGGGAGCCAAAAACATTCAGTACTTC
CASSLGGGAKNIQYF
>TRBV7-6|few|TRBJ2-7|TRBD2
TGTGCCAGCAGCTTATCGGCTAGCGGGGACTACGAGCAGTACTTC
CASSLSASGDYEQYF
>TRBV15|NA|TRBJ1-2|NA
TGTGCCACCAGCAGAGATATGGACAGACTGTATGGCTACACCTTC
CATSRDMDRLYGYTF
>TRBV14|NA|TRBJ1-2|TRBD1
TGTGCCAGCAGCCCCTCGGATACAGGGGACAACTATGGCTACACCTTC
CASSPSDTGDNYGYTF
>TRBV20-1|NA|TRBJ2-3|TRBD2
TGCAGTGCTAGTCCCAGCGGGAGGCGCGCAGATACGCAGTATTTT
CSASPSGRRADTQYF
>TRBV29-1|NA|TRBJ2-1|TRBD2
TGCAGCGTCCCCAGGGTTAGCGGGTCCTACAATGAGCAGTTCTTC
CSVPRVSGSYNEQFF
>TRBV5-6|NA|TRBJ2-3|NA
TGTGCCAGCAGCTTGAGCGACGTAAGCACAGATACGCAGTATTTT
CASSLSDVSTDTQYF
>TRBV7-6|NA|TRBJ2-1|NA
TGTGCCCACGAGAAGGGCTACAATGAGCAGTTCTTC
CAHEKGYNEQFF
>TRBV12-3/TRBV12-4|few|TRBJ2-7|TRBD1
TGTGCCAGCAGAAACAGGGGGTACGAGCAGTACTTC
CASRNRGYEQYF
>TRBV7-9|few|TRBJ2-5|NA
TGTGCCAGCAGCCAGGCCGAGCAGACCCAGTACTTC
CASSQAEQTQYF
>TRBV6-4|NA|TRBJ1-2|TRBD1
TGTGCCAGCAGTGGAGGGGGACCCAGGGGGTACGATGGCTACACCTTC
CASSGGGPRGYDGYTF
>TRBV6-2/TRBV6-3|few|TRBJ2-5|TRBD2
TGTGCCAGCAGTTACCGGAGCGGGAGGGCCCAAGAGACCCAGTACTTC
CASSYRSGRAQETQYF
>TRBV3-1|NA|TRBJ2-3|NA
TGTGCCAGCAGCCAGGGCGGAATTAGCACAGATACGCAGTATTTT
CASSQGGISTDTQYF
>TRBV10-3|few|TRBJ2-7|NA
TGTGCCATCAGTGAGAACCTGGGTCACATAAGACCCTACGAGCAGTACTTC
CAISENLGHIRPYEQYF
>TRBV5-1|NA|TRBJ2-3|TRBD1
TGCGCCAGCAGCTGGACAGGGGTGAGATCAGATACGCAGTATTTT
CASSWTGVRSDTQYF
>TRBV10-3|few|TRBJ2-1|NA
TGTGCCATCAGTGAGTCGAATGGGGGTAATGAGCAGTTCTTC
CAISESNGGNEQFF
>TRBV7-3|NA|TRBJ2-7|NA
TGTGCCAGCAGCTTGACGGGGGCAGAGGGGTCCGAGCAGTACTTC
CASSLTGAEGSEQYF
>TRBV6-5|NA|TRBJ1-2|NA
TGTGCCAGCAGTTCAACAGGGAGTCGCGGCTACACCTTC
CASSSTGSRGYTF
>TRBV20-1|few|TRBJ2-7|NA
TGCAGTGCCGCAGGTGATAGGGTCACGTACGAGCAGTACTTC
CSAAGDRVTYEQYF
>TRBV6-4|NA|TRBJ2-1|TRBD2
TGTGCCAGCAGTGAAACCACTAGCGCAAGAAACAATGAGCAGTTCTTC
CASSETTSARNNEQFF
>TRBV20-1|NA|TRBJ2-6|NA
TGCAGTGCTAGAGATGCGAGGACGGTGAGCTCTGGGGCCAACGTCCTGACTTTC
CSARDARTVSSGANVLTF
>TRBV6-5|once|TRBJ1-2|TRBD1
TGTGCCAGCAGTTACTCGGACACAGGGGGCCGCGGTGGCTACACCTTC
CASSYSDTGGRGGYTF
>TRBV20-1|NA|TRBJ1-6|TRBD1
TGCAGTGCGACGACAGGGGCCCTTAATTCACCCCTCCACTTT
CSATTGALNSPLHF
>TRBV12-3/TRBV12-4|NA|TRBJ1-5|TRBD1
TGTGCCAGCGGCGTAGAAGGGACAGGGAGTCAGCCCCAGCATTTT
CASGVEGTGSQPQHF
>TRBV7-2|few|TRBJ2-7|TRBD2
TGTGCCAGCAGGGTAGGACTAGCGGGAAAATACGAGCAGTACTTC
CASRVGLAGKYEQYF
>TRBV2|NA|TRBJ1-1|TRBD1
TGTGCCAGCGGTCGGGACAGGGAGACCCCCGAAGCTTTCTTT
CASGRDRETPEAFF
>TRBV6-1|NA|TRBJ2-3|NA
TGTGCCAGCAGGGGGATCCTCCTTTGGGCAGATACGCAGTATTTT
CASRGILLWADTQYF
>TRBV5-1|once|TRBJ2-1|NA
TGCGCCAGCAGCTCAGGTAGGCGGTCCTTTCCAGATAGGGCCTACAATGAGCAGTTCTTC
CASSSGRRSFPDRAYNEQFF
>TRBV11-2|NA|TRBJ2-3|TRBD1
TGTGCCAGCAGCTCCCTGGGACAGGGGGGCACAGATACGCAGTATTTT
CASSSLGQGGTDTQYF
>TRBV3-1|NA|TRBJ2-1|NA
TGTGCCAGCAGTCATAGCGACAATGAGCAGTTCTTC
CASSHSDNEQFF
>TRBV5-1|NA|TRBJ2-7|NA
TGCGCCAGCAGCTTGCTGGGCAGGGAGCTATACGAGCAGTACTTC
CASSLLGRELYEQYF
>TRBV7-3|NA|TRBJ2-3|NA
TGTGCCAGCAGCTTAGACTACAGCGCGACCCGCACAGATACGCAGTATTTT
CASSLDYSATRTDTQYF
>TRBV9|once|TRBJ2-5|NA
TGTGCCAGCAGCGTGGGGAGACTCGGGAGCCCCAAGACCCAGTACTTC
CASSVGRLGSPKTQYF
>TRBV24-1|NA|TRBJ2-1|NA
TGTGCCACCAGTGATGCCCGGACAGAAGGATACAATGAGCAGTTCTTC
CATSDARTEGYNEQFF
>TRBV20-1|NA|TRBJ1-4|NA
TGCAGTGCTAGCGGGGGAGGACCCGGGCGGCATGGTGAAAAACTGTTTTTT
CSASGGGPGRHGEKLFF
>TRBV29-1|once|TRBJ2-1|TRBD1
TGCAGCGTTGAAGATCCGGACAGGGGGCAGGGTGAGCAGTTCTTC
CSVEDPDRGQGEQFF
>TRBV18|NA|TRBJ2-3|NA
TGTGCCAGCTCACCACCGGATCGGGATACGCAGTATTTT
CASSPPDRDTQYF
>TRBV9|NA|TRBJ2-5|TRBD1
TGTGCCAGCAGCAACAACCCCGGGACAGGGTTCGGAGAGACCCAGTACTTC
CASSNNPGTGFGETQYF
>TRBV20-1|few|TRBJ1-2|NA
TGCAGTGCTAAAGACGTCAGGTTCTATGGCTACACCTTC
CSAKDVRFYGYTF
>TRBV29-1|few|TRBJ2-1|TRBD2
TGCAGCGTTGAGGGGTTAGCGGGCAATGAGCAGTTCTTC
CSVEGLAGNEQFF
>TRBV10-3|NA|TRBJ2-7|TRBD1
TGTGCCATCAGTGAAATAGGACAGGGGGCCGAGCAGTACTTC
CAISEIGQGAEQYF
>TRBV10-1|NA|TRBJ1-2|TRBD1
TGCGCCAGCAGTGATACAGGGGGCAGCTACACCTTC
CASSDTGGSYTF
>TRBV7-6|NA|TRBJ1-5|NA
TGTGCCAGCAGCTTATCGTCTGGGGTCGGACAGCCCCAGCATTTT
CASSLSSGVGQPQHF
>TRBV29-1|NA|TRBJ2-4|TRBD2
TGCAGCGTTGAAGATTCAGGCTGGGGGAGGGACATTCAGTACTTC
CSVEDSGWGRDIQYF
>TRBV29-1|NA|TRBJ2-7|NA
TGCAGCGTTGAACTGGTCGACTACGAGCAGTACTTC
CSVELVDYEQYF
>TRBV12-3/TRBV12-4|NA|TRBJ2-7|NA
TGTGCCAGCAGTTTATACCACTACGAGCAGTACTTC
CASSLYHYEQYF
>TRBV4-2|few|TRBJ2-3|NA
TGTGCCAGTTCGAGATTATCTAGCACAGATACGCAGTATTTT
CASSRLSSTDTQYF
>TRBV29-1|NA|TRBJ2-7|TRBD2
TGCAGCGTCAAAGCGGGAGGGCCGAGGGAGCAGTACTTC
CSVKAGGPREQYF
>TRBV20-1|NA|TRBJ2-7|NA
TGCAGTGCTAGGCGGAGGGACAGCTACGAGCAGTACTTC
CSARRRDSYEQYF
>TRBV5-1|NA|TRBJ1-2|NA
TGCGCCAGCAGAGTACAGGAGAACTATGGCTACACCTTC
CASRVQENYGYTF
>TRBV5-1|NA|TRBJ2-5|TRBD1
TGCGCCAGCAGCTTGGACGTGACAGGGCGGGAGACCCAGTACTTC
CASSLDVTGRETQYF
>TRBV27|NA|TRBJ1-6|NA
TGTGCCAGCAGTTTATGGTGGAGATCCTATAATTCACCCCTCCACTTT
CASSLWWRSYNSPLHF
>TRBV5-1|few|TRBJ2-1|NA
TGCGCCAGCAGCCTCAACCGGGGTAGATCCCCTTACAATGAGCAGTTCTTC
CASSLNRGRSPYNEQFF
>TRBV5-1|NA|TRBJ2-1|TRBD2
TGCGCCAGCAGCTTGGGGGCTAGCGGGGGACGGGAGCAGTTCTTC
CASSLGASGGREQFF